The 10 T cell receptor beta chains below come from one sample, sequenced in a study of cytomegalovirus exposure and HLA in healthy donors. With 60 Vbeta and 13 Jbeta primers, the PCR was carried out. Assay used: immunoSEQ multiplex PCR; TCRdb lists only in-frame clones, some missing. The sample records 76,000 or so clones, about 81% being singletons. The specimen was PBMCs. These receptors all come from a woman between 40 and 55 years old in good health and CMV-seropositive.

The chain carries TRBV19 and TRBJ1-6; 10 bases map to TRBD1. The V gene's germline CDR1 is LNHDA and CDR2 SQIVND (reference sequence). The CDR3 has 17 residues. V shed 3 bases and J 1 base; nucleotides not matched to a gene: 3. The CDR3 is CASSIGTGASYNSPLHF. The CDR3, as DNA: TGTGCCAGTAGTATCGGGACAGGGGCATCCTATAATTCACCCCTCCACTTT.

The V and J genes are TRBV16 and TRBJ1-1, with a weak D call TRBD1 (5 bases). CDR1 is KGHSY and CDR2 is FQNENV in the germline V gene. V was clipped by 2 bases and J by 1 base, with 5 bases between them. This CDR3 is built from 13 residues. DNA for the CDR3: TGTGCCAGCAGCCAACAGGGGAACACTGAAGCTTTCTTT. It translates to CASSQQGNTEAFF.

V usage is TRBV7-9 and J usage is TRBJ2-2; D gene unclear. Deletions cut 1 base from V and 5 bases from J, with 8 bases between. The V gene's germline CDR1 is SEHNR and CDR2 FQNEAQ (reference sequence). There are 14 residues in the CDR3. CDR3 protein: CASSLDSPTGELFF. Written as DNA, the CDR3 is TGTGCCAGCAGCTTAGACTCCCCGACCGGGGAGCTGTTTTTT.

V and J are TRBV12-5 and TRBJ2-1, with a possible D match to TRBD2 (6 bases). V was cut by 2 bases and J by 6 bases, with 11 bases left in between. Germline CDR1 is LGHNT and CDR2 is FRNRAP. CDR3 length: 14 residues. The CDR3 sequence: CASGLSGDGNEQFF. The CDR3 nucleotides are TGTGCTAGTGGTTTGTCGGGGGATGGCAATGAGCAGTTCTTC.

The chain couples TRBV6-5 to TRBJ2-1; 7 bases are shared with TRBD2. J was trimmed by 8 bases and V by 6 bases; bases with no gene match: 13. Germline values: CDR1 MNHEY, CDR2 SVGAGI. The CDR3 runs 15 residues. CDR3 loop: CASRRAGVVGDEQFF. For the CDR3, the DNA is TGTGCCAGCAGACGGGCGGGGGTGGTGGGGGATGAGCAGTTCTTC.

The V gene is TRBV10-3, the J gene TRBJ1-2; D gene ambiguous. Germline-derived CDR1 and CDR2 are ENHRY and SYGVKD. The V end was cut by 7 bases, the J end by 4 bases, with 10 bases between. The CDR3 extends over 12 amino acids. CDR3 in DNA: TGTGCCATCACCCCCGGTTCCTATGGCTACACCTTC. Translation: CAITPGSYGYTF.

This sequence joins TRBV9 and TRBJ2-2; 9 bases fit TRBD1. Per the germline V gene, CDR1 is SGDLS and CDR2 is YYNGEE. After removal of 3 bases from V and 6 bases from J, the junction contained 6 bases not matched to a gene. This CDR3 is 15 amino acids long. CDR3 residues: CASSASQGASGELFF. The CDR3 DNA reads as TGTGCCAGCAGCGCGTCACAGGGGGCGTCCGGGGAGCTGTTTTTT.

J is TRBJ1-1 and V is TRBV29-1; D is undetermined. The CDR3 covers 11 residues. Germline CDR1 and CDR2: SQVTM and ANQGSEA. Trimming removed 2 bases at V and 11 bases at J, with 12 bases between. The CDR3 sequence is CSVERVDGAFF. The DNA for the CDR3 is TGCAGCGTTGAACGCGTAGACGGGGCTTTCTTT.

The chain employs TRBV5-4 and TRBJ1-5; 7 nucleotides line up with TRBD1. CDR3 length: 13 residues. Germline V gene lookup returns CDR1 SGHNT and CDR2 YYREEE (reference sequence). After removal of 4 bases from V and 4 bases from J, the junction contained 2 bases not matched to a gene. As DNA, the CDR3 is TGTGCCAGCAGCCCGGACAGGAATCAGCCCCAGCATTTT. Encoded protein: CASSPDRNQPQHF.

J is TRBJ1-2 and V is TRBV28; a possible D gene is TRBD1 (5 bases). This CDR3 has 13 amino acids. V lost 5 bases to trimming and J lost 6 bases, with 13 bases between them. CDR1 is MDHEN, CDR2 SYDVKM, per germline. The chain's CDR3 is CASSPRGNDGYTF. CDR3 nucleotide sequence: TGTGCCAGCAGTCCACGGGGGAATGATGGCTACACCTTC.